This TCR beta chain is from a study of shared clonotypes between healthy human individuals. Germline assignment: CDR1 MGHDK and CDR2 SYGVNS. The V end was cut by 4 bases, the J end by 2 bases, with 8 bases between. This CDR3 is built from 13 residues. In the sorted-subset replicate PCRs, approximately 200 ng DNA, around 32,000 T cell genomes, was used. Profiling relied on immunoSEQ multiplex PCR, and the TCRdb table lists in-frame clones only, not all of them. The profile covers 500,000 to 550,000 clones, with approximately 95% appearing a single time and 0.064% taken by the ten largest. This TCR was recovered from a woman in her thirties in good health. The chain is built from TRBV25-1 and TRBJ2-5, with D uncertain. Sample: naive CD4+ T cells sorted from blood. Subset meaning: CD45RA+ positively selected. This CDR3 reads CASSGYNQETQYF. The CDR3, as DNA: TGTGCCAGCAGTGGGTACAATCAAGAGACCCAGTACTTC.